The clone carrying this T cell receptor beta chain has just a few counts. This specimen belongs to a study of blood T cell repertoires in COVID-19. The overall study: Samples came from the United States, Italy and Spain, spanning acute and convalescent COVID-19. The cDNA or gDNA used as material had been derived from T cells, B-cell-depleted T cells, or PBMCs.

How the authors handled the data: Amplification from reference gene primers served as the basis for estimated nucleated cell counts. The table came from immunoSEQ multiplex PCR; TCRdb's copy has only in-frame clones and leaves some out. That table furnishes V, J and clone size, whereas the DNA furnished D and trimming. The data show about 120,000 clones, around three quarters seen once. The length of the CDR3 is 15 residues. From germline, CDR1 is SGHNT and CDR2 YYREEE (reference sequence). V was clipped by 4 bases and J by 5 bases, with 18 bases between them. The chain employs TRBV5-4 and TRBJ1-1; D possibly corresponds to TRBD1 (6 bases). Sequencing was carried out using peripheral blood. The origin of this receptor is an elderly woman with acute or convalescent COVID-19. CDR3 loop: CASSLGSRGKTEAFF. DNA for the CDR3: TGTGCCAGCAGCCTGGGGTCGAGGGGGAAAACTGAAGCTTTCTTT.